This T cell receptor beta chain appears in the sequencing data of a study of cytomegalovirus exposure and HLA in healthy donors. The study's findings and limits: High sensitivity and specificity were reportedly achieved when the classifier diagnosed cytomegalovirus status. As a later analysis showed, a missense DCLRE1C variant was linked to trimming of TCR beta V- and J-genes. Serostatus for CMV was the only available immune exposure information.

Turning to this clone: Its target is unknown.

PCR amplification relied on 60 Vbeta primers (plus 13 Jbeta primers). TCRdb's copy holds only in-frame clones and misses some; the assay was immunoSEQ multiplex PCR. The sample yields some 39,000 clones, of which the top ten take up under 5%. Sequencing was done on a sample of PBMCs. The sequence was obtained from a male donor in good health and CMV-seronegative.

DNA for the CDR3: TGTGCCAGCAGCTACAGGGGTCTGACTGAAGCTTTCTTT. Encoded protein: CASSYRGLTEAFF. V is TRBV11-2 and J is TRBJ1-1; 7 nucleotides line up with TRBD1. This CDR3 is 13 amino acids long. V trimming: 4 bases; J trimming: 5 bases; junction bases outside the gene matches: 4. CDR1 SGHAT and CDR2 FQNNGV come from the germline V gene.